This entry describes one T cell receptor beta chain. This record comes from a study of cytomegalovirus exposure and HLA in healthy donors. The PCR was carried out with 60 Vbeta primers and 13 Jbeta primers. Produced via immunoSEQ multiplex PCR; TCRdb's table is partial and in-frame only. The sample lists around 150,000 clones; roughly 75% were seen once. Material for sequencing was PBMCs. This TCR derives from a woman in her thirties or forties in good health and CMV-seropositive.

In DNA, the CDR3 is TGTGCCAGCAGTCAATTGGGCGGTGGGACAGGGGCTAATTCACCCCTCCACTTT. Its translation is CASSQLGGGTGANSPLHF. The genes are TRBV28 and TRBJ1-6; 10 nucleotides align to TRBD1. V gave up 5 bases and J gave up 6 bases; unmatched junction bases: 13. This CDR3 has 18 amino acids. Germline CDR1 and CDR2: MDHEN and SYDVKM.